This passage covers 19 T cell receptor beta chains from one sample sequenced in a study of T cells in tuberculosis. Indicated time point: new active TB diagnosis, blood taken before or within 7 days of starting treatment. Sequencing used immunoSEQ multiplex PCR; TCRdb keeps in-frame clones, though not all of them. The table shows more than 30,000 clones, with roughly 95% occurring only once. The sequencing here drew on PBMCs, taken at tuberculosis diagnosis. These receptors all come from an adult with tuberculosis.

This chain joins TRBV6-4 and TRBJ2-1; D gene uncertain. This CDR3 spans 12 amino acids. With 3 bases removed from V and 8 bases from J, the gap between germline ends came to 8 bases. Per germline, CDR1 MRHNA and CDR2 SNTAGT. In nucleotides, the CDR3 is TGTGCCAGCAGTGAAAACGGGTATGAGCAGTTCTTC. Its protein is CASSENGYEQFF.

The chain employs TRBV7-2 and TRBJ2-1, with D maybe TRBD2 (5 bases). The germline V and J ends were trimmed by 2 bases and 4 bases, with 12 bases remaining between them. Germline values: CDR1 SGHTA, CDR2 FQGNSA. The CDR3 length is 15 residues. CDR3 in amino acids: CASSLNRGSYNEQFF. The CDR3 DNA sequence: TGTGCCAGCAGCTTAAACCGGGGATCATACAATGAGCAGTTCTTC.

This chain connects TRBV7-2 to TRBJ1-2, with a possible D match to TRBD1 (6 bases). The CDR3 is 12 amino acids. Deletions cut 5 bases from V and 5 bases from J, with 9 bases between. Germline values: CDR1 SGHTA, CDR2 FQGNSA. The DNA of the CDR3 is TGTGCCAGCAGCCTACAGGGTTATGGCTACACCTTC. Protein: CASSLQGYGYTF.

The V and J genes are TRBV5-1 and TRBJ1-4; D not certain. There are 15 residues in the CDR3. The ends were cut back, 0 bases at V and 2 bases at J, with 8 bases in the middle. Germline CDR1 reads SGHRS; CDR2 reads YFSETQ. The CDR3 bases are TGCGCCAGCAGCTTGGCGGGTGTGACTAATGAAAAACTGTTTTTT. Translated: CASSLAGVTNEKLFF.

This sequence joins TRBV29-1 and TRBJ2-7; TRBD1 aligns across 10 bases. The CDR3 has 13 residues. CDR1 and CDR2 (germline): SQVTM, ANQGSEA. V lost 6 bases and J lost 4; bases outside the gene matches: 6. The CDR3 sequence is CSVTGQGFYEQYF. Written as DNA, the CDR3 is TGCAGCGTCACGGGACAGGGGTTTTACGAGCAGTACTTC.

This clone was picked up one time. This chain links TRBV7-8 with TRBJ2-1; weak D call: TRBD2 (5 bases). The ends were cut back, 5 bases at V and 4 bases at J, with 15 bases in the middle. Germline V gives CDR1 SGHVS, CDR2 FQNEAQ. The CDR3 totals 15 residues. DNA for the CDR3: TGTGCCAGCAGCCCAGGAGAGGGTAGGTACAATGAGCAGTTCTTC. Encoded protein: CASSPGEGRYNEQFF.

This chain links TRBV5-1 with TRBJ2-5; 7 bases map to TRBD2. CDR1 and CDR2 from the germline V gene are SGHRS and YFSETQ. This CDR3 has 17 residues. V lost 0 bases and J lost 3; bases outside the gene matches: 11. The CDR3 DNA follows: TGCGCCAGCAGCTTGGTGGGGGGGAGTCGAGGGAAAGAGACCCAGTACTTC. As protein: CASSLVGGSRGKETQYF.

This clone has a single count. The rearrangement joins TRBV5-6 to TRBJ2-1; TRBD2 matches at 7 bases. V lost 4 bases, J lost 4 bases, and 8 bases stayed unmatched. This CDR3 is built from 15 residues. The germline CDR1 and CDR2 sequences are SGHDT and YYEEEE. CDR3 bases: TGTGCCAGCAGCCCACTGAGCGGGGATTACAATGAGCAGTTCTTC. This sequence encodes CASSPLSGDYNEQFF.

The chain is built from TRBV11-1 and TRBJ2-3; 11 bases map to TRBD1. Germline V gene lookup returns CDR1 SGHAT and CDR2 FQDESV (reference sequence). The CDR3 is made up of 18 amino acids. V lost 5 bases to trimming and J lost 6 bases; unmatched junction nucleotides: 16. CDR3 coding DNA: TGTGCCAGCAGCCGGGCACCCCCGGGACAGGGGGTGGCGGATACGCAGTATTTT. Translation: CASSRAPPGQGVADTQYF. The variable domain in full, completed from reference TRBV11-1 and TRBJ2-3, reads EAEVAQSPRYKITEKSQAVAFWCDPISGHATLYWYRQILGQGPELLVQFQDESVVDDSQLPKDRFSAERLKGVDSTLKIQPAELGDSAMYLCASSRAPPGQGVADTQYFGPGTRLTVL.

V usage is TRBV4-2 and J usage is TRBJ1-2; a possible D gene is TRBD1 (5 bases). V was trimmed by 0 bases and J by 0 bases, leaving 14 bases between them. This CDR3 has 17 residues. Germline lookup yields CDR1 LGHNA and CDR2 YNFKEQ. CDR3 in DNA: TGTGCCAGCAGCCAAGATTCGGCCAGGGCCACTAACTATGGCTACACCTTC. Its protein is CASSQDSARATNYGYTF.

V is TRBV14 and J is TRBJ2-1; D uncertain. V was trimmed by 4 bases and J by 8 bases, leaving 18 bases between them. Germline V gives CDR1 SGHDN, CDR2 FVKESK. The CDR3 is made up of 15 amino acids. The CDR3 loop reads CASSPYAVEAHEQFF. The DNA of the CDR3 is TGTGCCAGCAGCCCATATGCGGTTGAAGCTCATGAGCAGTTCTTC.

The gene calls are TRBV6-6 and TRBJ2-7, with D possibly TRBD1 on 7 matching bases. With 0 bases removed from V and 5 bases from J, the gap between germline ends came to 17 bases. The V gene's germline CDR1 is MNHNY and CDR2 SVGAGI (reference sequence). The CDR3 sequence is 16 residues long. The CDR3 DNA reads TGTGCCAGCAGTTACTCGATCACGCAGGGGGAGGACGAGCAGTACTTC. Translation gives CASSYSITQGEDEQYF.

This clone was detected once. J is TRBJ1-2 and V is TRBV28, with D possibly matching TRBD1 (5 bases). Trimming removed 2 bases at V and 6 bases at J, with 19 bases between. Per the germline V gene, CDR1 is MDHEN and CDR2 is SYDVKM. The CDR3 covers 16 residues. The chain's CDR3 is CASSLATDRAQDGYTF. CDR3 in DNA: TGTGCCAGCAGTTTAGCGACAGATAGGGCCCAGGATGGCTACACCTTC.

J is TRBJ1-2 and V is TRBV9, with D perhaps matching TRBD1 (6 bases). Germline CDR1 SGDLS, CDR2 YYNGEE. This CDR3 is 14 amino acids long. Trimming removed 3 bases from V and 8 bases from J, with 17 bases in between. DNA for the CDR3: TGTGCCAGCAGCGCATTAGCTACAGGGCTCGGCTACACCTTC. Protein: CASSALATGLGYTF. Filled out from reference TRBV9 and TRBJ1-2, the complete variable domain reads DSGVTQTPKHLITATGQRVTLRCSPRSGDLSVYWYQQSLDQGLQFLIQYYNGEERAKGNILERFSAQQFPDLHSELNLSSLELGDSALYFCASSALATGLGYTFGSGTRLTVV.

The chain has TRBV29-1 and TRBJ1-1, with a tentative D call TRBD1 (5 bases). CDR1 is SQVTM, CDR2 ANQGSEA, per germline. The germline V and J ends were trimmed by 6 bases and 2 bases, with 7 bases remaining between them. The CDR3 sequence is 11 residues long. CDR3 residues: CSVTGNTEAFF. The DNA of the CDR3 is TGCAGCGTAACAGGAAACACTGAAGCTTTCTTT.

The chain employs TRBV18 and TRBJ1-1, with 7 bases aligning to TRBD1. V lost 4 bases and J lost 5; bases outside the gene matches: 4. The germline CDR1 and CDR2 sequences are KGHSH and LQKENI. The CDR3 spans 13 residues. CDR3 in DNA: TGTGCCAGCTCACAAACGACAGGGACTGAAGCTTTCTTT. It yields the protein CASSQTTGTEAFF.

J is TRBJ1-1 and V is TRBV7-8; TRBD1 aligns across 7 bases. CDR1 is SGHVS, CDR2 FQNEAQ, per germline. V gave up 2 bases and J gave up 5 bases; unmatched junction bases: 11. This CDR3 has 16 residues. CDR3 region: CASSLTPGQEHTEAFF. The CDR3 nucleotides read TGTGCCAGCAGCTTAACCCCCGGACAGGAACATACTGAAGCTTTCTTT.

This clone was found a few times. V usage is TRBV27 and J usage is TRBJ1-1; 8 nucleotides line up with TRBD1. The CDR3 totals 14 residues. V lost 6 bases and J lost 4; bases outside the gene matches: 7. Germline CDR1 and CDR2: MNHEY and SMNVEV (reference sequence). This chain's CDR3 is CASRQGGTGTEAFF. CDR3 coding DNA: TGTGCCAGCAGACAGGGGGGGACGGGCACTGAAGCTTTCTTT.

The V gene is TRBV29-1, the J gene TRBJ1-2; tentatively, D is TRBD1 (5 bases). There are 14 residues in the CDR3. Germline values: CDR1 SQVTM, CDR2 ANQGSEA. V shed 4 bases and J shed 0 bases, with 12 bases lying between them. This CDR3 reads CSVGGDGANYGYTF. CDR3 nucleotide sequence: TGCAGCGTTGGGGGGGACGGAGCTAACTATGGCTACACCTTC.